Ten or more counts support the clone carrying this T cell receptor (beta chain). The target antigen is unknown. This sample is part of a study of metastatic and nonmetastatic thyroid tumors. Study at large: Repertoires from malignant and benign thyroid patients were compared across blood and tumor or nodule tissue. Overall study results and limits: Patients with malignant thyroid tumors reportedly had significantly higher TCR beta diversity than those with benign nodules, in blood and tumor.

Thyroid surgery had not been preceded by any treatment in any patient. Trimming took off 0 bases at V and 9 bases at J, with 9 bases between the two ends. Germline assignment: CDR1 SGHKS and CDR2 YYEKEE (reference sequence). The CDR3 is 12 amino acids. The authors' processing: The study took CDR3 differences across clinicopathological groups and made a distant-metastasis classifier for papillary thyroid cancer from them. MiXCR was used by TCRdb to re-call the PCR reads. TCRdb's processing, not the authors', yielded these V and J calls. The top ten hold 8% to 10% of the sample, which has 35,000 to 40,000 clones, roughly 26% seen once.

The chain has TRBV5-5 and TRBJ1-1; D is undetermined. Sequencing was done on a sample of blood. The sequence derives from a female donor with papillary thyroid cancer or a benign thyroid nodule (not recorded which). Some clones in this sample may be carry-over from other donors' samples. The CDR3 is CASSLEVGKAFF. The CDR3 DNA sequence: TGTGCCAGCAGCTTGGAGGTCGGGAAAGCTTTCTTT.